This T cell receptor (beta chain) appears in the sequencing data of a study of T cells after yellow fever vaccination. Trimming removed 6 bases from V and 6 bases from J, with 21 bases in between. The germline V gene has CDR1 DFQATT and CDR2 SNEGSKA (reference sequence). This CDR3 has 14 residues. Findings and limits, study-wide: Almost no vaccine-responding clonotypes were detectable in day 0 sorted memory subsets.

This clonotype was seen repeatedly, ten times or more. In TCRdb, the 5' RACE reads were re-called with MiXCR into one record per CDR3 protein. The table shows 25,000 to 30,000 distinct CDR3 sequences, with 4.5% occurring only once. This receptor was taken from a man in his late teens or twenties who received the YFV17D yellow fever vaccine. The gene calls are TRBV20-1 and TRBJ2-7; tentatively, D is TRBD1 (6 bases). The sample in question was PBMCs, either bulk or a sorted T-cell subset (CD4+, CD8+, memory, or dextramer-sorted; not recorded which), obtained on the day of the yellow fever booster vaccination. This chain's CDR3 is CSAELPGTTGEQYF. DNA of the CDR3: TGCAGTGCCGAACTTCCCGGGACAACAGGCGAGCAGTACTTC.